These 29 T cell receptor beta chains share one sample of origin, sequenced in a study of regulatory T cells in long-lasting Graves disease. The sample's time point: newly diagnosed GD, antithyroid drugs for less than 3 months. PBMC-extracted RNA yielded the TCR library. Arm-PCR of CDR3 regions with iRepertoire HTBI primers generated TCR beta libraries. Each CDR3 protein is one row after TCRdb ran MiXCR on the multiplex PCR reads. This repertoire shows hundreds of thousands of distinct CDR3 sequences, 16% found once; its top ten account for approximately 20%. This sample also appeared in a second study, on T cells in Graves' hyperthyroidism and ophthalmopathy.

This sample comprised peripheral blood mononuclear cells (PBMCs), obtained at new diagnosis, from a patient treated with antithyroid drugs. The receptors were sampled from a woman in her twenties or thirties with Graves disease.

V and J are TRBV7-3 and TRBJ2-6, with D possibly TRBD1 on 5 matching bases. Germline CDR1 SGHTA, CDR2 FQGTGA. V was trimmed by 1 base and J by 0 bases, leaving 13 bases between them. This CDR3 is built from 18 residues. The CDR3 nucleotides read TGTGCCAGCAGCTTAAAAATGCAGGGCTCCTCTGGGGCCAACGTCCTGACTTTC. Its protein is CASSLKMQGSSGANVLTF.

The chain has TRBV7-9 and TRBJ2-5; D is possibly TRBD1 (5 bases). Trimming removed 3 bases from V and 5 bases from J, with 13 bases in between. This CDR3 comprises 14 residues. CDR1 is SEHNR and CDR2 is FQNEAQ in the germline V gene (reference sequence). Written as DNA, the CDR3 is TGTGCCAGCAGCTTTCCGATGTACAGGGAGACCCAGTACTTC. Its translation is CASSFPMYRETQYF.

This clonotype has only a few counts. The chain uses TRBV20-1 and TRBJ2-2; TRBD2 matches at 9 bases. The CDR3 totals 14 residues. From germline, CDR1 is DFQATT and CDR2 SNEGSKA (reference sequence). The junction had 1 base not matched to a gene; V was cut back by 3 bases and J by 2 bases. The CDR3 reads CSARTSGNTGELFF. CDR3 coding DNA: TGCAGTGCTAGGACTAGCGGTAACACCGGGGAGCTGTTTTTT.

The sample holds many counts of this clonotype. The chain is built from TRBV20-1 and TRBJ1-5, with no clear D. Germline V gene sequence: CDR1 DFQATT, CDR2 SNEGSKA (reference sequence). Deletions cut 3 bases from V and 4 bases from J, with 10 bases between. This CDR3 region has 13 residues. CDR3 sequence reads: CSASRPANQPQHF. The DNA for the CDR3 is TGCAGTGCTAGTAGGCCGGCTAATCAGCCCCAGCATTTT.

This clonotype has more than one count but fewer than ten. This sequence joins TRBV3-1 and TRBJ2-5, with D hard to call. The CDR3 extends over 13 amino acids. The V gene lost 0 bases and the J gene lost 7 bases, with 9 bases spanning the gap. CDR1 is LGHDT, CDR2 YNNKEL, per germline (reference sequence). This CDR3 reads CASSQDIGATQYF. For the CDR3, the DNA is TGTGCCAGCAGCCAAGATATAGGCGCGACCCAGTACTTC.

This clonotype occurred many times. V and J are TRBV11-2 and TRBJ2-7; D tentatively fits TRBD1 or TRBD2 (5 bases each). Germline V gene lookup returns CDR1 SGHAT and CDR2 FQNNGV. The ends were cut back, 1 base at V and 3 bases at J, with 13 bases in the middle. This CDR3 has 15 residues. CDR3 DNA sequence: TGTGCCAGCAGCTTAGCCGGGACCCGGAACTACGAGCAGTACTTC. The encoded protein is CASSLAGTRNYEQYF.

Ten or more counts support this clonotype. J is TRBJ1-1 and V is TRBV3-1; D is possibly TRBD1 (6 bases). V gave up 4 bases and J gave up 1 base, with 13 bases separating them. CDR1 and CDR2 from the germline V gene are LGHDT and YNNKEL (reference sequence). The CDR3 extends over 15 amino acids. The CDR3 sequence is CASSRSGGWNTEAFF. As DNA, the CDR3 is TGTGCCAGCAGCCGGTCGGGGGGCTGGAACACTGAAGCTTTCTTT.

This clonotype was counted a few times. The genes are TRBV18 and TRBJ2-1; 9 bases agree with TRBD1. The CDR3 length is 15 residues. Germline-derived CDR1 and CDR2 are KGHSH and LQKENI. Trimming took 6 bases from V and 6 from J; bases not matched to a gene: 9. The CDR3 DNA follows: TGTGCCAGCTCCAAGACAGGGGGTGAGGGCAATGAGCAGTTCTTC. It yields the protein CASSKTGGEGNEQFF.

This clonotype has ten or more counts. V gene TRBV6-1 combines with J gene TRBJ1-2; D might be TRBD1 (6 bases). V lost 10 bases and J 4 bases, leaving 16 bases between the germline ends. This CDR3 region has 13 residues. Germline V CDR1 and CDR2: MNHNS, SASEGT. The CDR3 loop reads CATAAGGLYGYTF. DNA of the CDR3: TGTGCCACCGCGGCGGGGGGCCTCTATGGCTACACCTTC.

A few counts support this clonotype. The genes are TRBV28 and TRBJ2-2; 7 bases align to TRBD1. V gave up 8 bases and J gave up 4 bases; unmatched junction bases: 10. This CDR3 has 15 residues. The germline CDR1 and CDR2 sequences are MDHEN and SYDVKM. CDR3 loop: CASGEQGLFTGELFF. CDR3 coding DNA: TGTGCCAGCGGAGAACAGGGGTTGTTCACCGGGGAGCTGTTTTTT.

This chain uses TRBV4-1 with TRBJ2-3, with TRBD1 as a possible D gene (6 bases). The CDR3 is made up of 19 amino acids. Germline assignment: CDR1 MGHRA and CDR2 YSYEKL. V shed 0 bases and J shed 2 bases, with 21 bases lying between them. CDR3 region: CASSQDSAPTGYPTDTQYF. The CDR3 DNA reads as TGCGCCAGCAGCCAAGATTCGGCCCCGACAGGCTATCCCACAGATACGCAGTATTTT.

This clonotype was seen at least ten times. The chain employs TRBV28 and TRBJ2-7; tentative D call: TRBD1 (5 bases). Trimming pared 7 bases from V and 3 bases from J, leaving 10 bases between. The CDR3 length is 12 residues. The germline V gene encodes CDR1 MDHEN and CDR2 SYDVKM. In nucleotides, the CDR3 is TGTGCCAGCAACCAAGGGGACTACGAGCAGTACTTC. Its protein product is CASNQGDYEQYF.

This clonotype appeared many times. This chain connects TRBV28 to TRBJ1-5, with TRBD1 matching over 7 bases. The CDR3 has 14 residues. From germline, CDR1 is MDHEN and CDR2 SYDVKM. The V and J ends lost 5 bases and 6 bases, in that order; junction bases with no gene match: 7. The CDR3 DNA sequence: TGTGCCAGCAGTGGGGGCCAGGGGGGTCAGCCCCAGCATTTT. Translated, it gives CASSGGQGGQPQHF.

The chain carries TRBV24-1 and TRBJ2-5; D is possibly TRBD1 (5 bases). The CDR3 loop spans 15 amino acids. Germline V CDR1 and CDR2: KGHDR, SFDVKD. V was cut by 5 bases and J by 5 bases, with 17 bases left in between. The CDR3 loop is CATSGGPGQWETQYF. CDR3 nucleotide sequence: TGTGCCACCAGTGGGGGCCCCGGGCAGTGGGAGACCCAGTACTTC.

This clonotype was seen more than once but under ten times. V gene TRBV5-5 combines with J gene TRBJ1-5; D uncertain. CDR1 is SGHKS and CDR2 is YYEKEE in the germline V gene (reference sequence). V was shortened by 0 bases and J by 3 bases, with 7 bases between the two germline ends. This CDR3 comprises 14 residues. The CDR3 here is CASSLGQINQPQHF. As DNA, the CDR3 is TGTGCCAGCAGCTTGGGCCAGATCAATCAGCCCCAGCATTTT.

V and J are TRBV6-6 and TRBJ2-2, with unresolved D. V lost 0 bases and J 5 bases, leaving 10 bases between the germline ends. The CDR3 length is 15 residues. Germline CDR1 reads MNHNY; CDR2 reads SVGAGI (reference sequence). CDR3 region: CASSYSMGKTGELFF. For the CDR3, the DNA is TGTGCCAGCAGTTACTCGATGGGCAAGACCGGGGAGCTGTTTTTT.

There are a few counts of this clonotype. The V call is TRBV20-1, the J call TRBJ2-1; tentatively, D is TRBD2 (6 bases). The CDR3 is 15 amino acids. CDR1 DFQATT and CDR2 SNEGSKA come from the germline V gene (reference sequence). The germline V and J ends were trimmed by 6 bases and 4 bases, with 19 bases remaining between them. The CDR3 loop reads CSAIRGTSGYNEQFF. In DNA form, the CDR3 reads TGCAGTGCAATCCGCGGGACTTCTGGTTACAATGAGCAGTTCTTC.

The rearrangement links TRBV5-6 to TRBJ2-3; 10 positions agree with TRBD2. J was trimmed by 3 bases and V by 1 base; bases with no gene match: 5. CDR3 length equals 16 residues. Germline CDR1 and CDR2: SGHDT and YYEEEE. CDR3 in DNA: TGTGCCAGCAGCTTGCAACTAGCGGGAAGGACAGATACGCAGTATTTT. It yields the protein CASSLQLAGRTDTQYF.

The chain is built from TRBV7-3 and TRBJ2-6; D gene uncertain. Deletions cut 5 bases from V and 0 bases from J, with 11 bases between. Per the germline V gene, CDR1 is SGHTA and CDR2 is FQGTGA. The CDR3 totals 16 residues. The CDR3 bases are TGTGCCAGCAGCCCAACGTCGGGCTCTGGGGCCAACGTCCTGACTTTC. Encoded protein: CASSPTSGSGANVLTF.

In its sample, this clonotype was seen a few times. The chain is built from TRBV12-3 or TRBV12-4 and TRBJ1-1, with D unclear. The CDR3 length is 13 residues. The V end was cut by 10 bases, the J end by 0 bases, with 12 bases between. Here the CDR3 reads CATSWALNTEAFF. In DNA, the CDR3 is TGTGCCACCTCATGGGCCTTGAACACTGAAGCTTTCTTT.

The chain employs TRBV2 and TRBJ1-5; D is uncertain. The CDR3 spans 15 residues. V was clipped by 7 bases and J by 1 base, with 14 bases between them. Germline lookup yields CDR1 SNHLY and CDR2 FYNNEI. The CDR3 loop reads CASNKVITSNQPQHF. CDR3 bases: TGTGCCAGCAATAAGGTTATAACGAGCAATCAGCCCCAGCATTTT.

This clonotype was recorded many times. The genes are TRBV28 and TRBJ2-7; D is uncertain. Germline assignment: CDR1 MDHEN and CDR2 SYDVKM. Between the trimmed V and J ends, which lost 2 bases and 2 bases, there was a span of 10 bases. The CDR3 contains 14 residues. For the CDR3, the DNA is TGTGCCAGCAGTTTAGTTTTAGAAACCTACGAGCAGTACTTC. It translates to CASSLVLETYEQYF. Combining the CDR3 with reference TRBV28 and TRBJ2-7 gives the whole variable domain DVKVTQSSRYLVKRTGEKVFLECVQDMDHENMFWYRQDPGLGLRLIYFSYDVKMKEKGDIPEGYSVSREKKERFSLILESASTNQTSMYLCASSLVLETYEQYFGPGTRLTVT.

This clonotype was detected ten times or more. The gene calls are TRBV7-9 and TRBJ2-4; 9 positions match TRBD2. CDR1 and CDR2 (germline): SEHNR, FQNEAQ (reference sequence). The CDR3 is 17 amino acids. V trimming: 0 bases; J trimming: 1 base; junction bases outside the gene matches: 4. The CDR3 nucleotides read TGTGCCAGCAGCTTAGCGCCTCTAGCGGGGGCCAAAAACATTCAGTACTTC. It specifies CASSLAPLAGAKNIQYF. The entire variable domain, with the rest obtained from reference TRBV7-9 and TRBJ2-4, is as follows: DTGVSQNPRHKITKRGQNVTFRCDPISEHNRLYWYRQTLGQGPEFLTYFQNEAQLEKSRLLSDRFSAERPKGSFSTLEIQRTEQGDSAMYLCASSLAPLAGAKNIQYFGAGTRLSVL.

This clonotype came up many times. The chain uses TRBV15 and TRBJ2-4, with D tentatively TRBD2 (6 bases). The V gene lost 6 bases and the J gene lost 1 base, with 16 bases spanning the gap. The length of the CDR3 is 16 residues. Germline V gives CDR1 LNHNV, CDR2 YYDKDF (reference sequence). Here the CDR3 reads CATRAPGREAKNIQYF. CDR3 sequence (DNA): TGTGCCACCAGGGCTCCGGGACGGGAGGCCAAAAACATTCAGTACTTC.

With respect to this clonotype: This may arise from a read error, as a much more abundant clone is one base away. This rearrangement joins TRBV7-2 to TRBJ2-2; D remains unclear. The CDR3 sequence is 11 residues long. CDR1 and CDR2 from the germline V gene are SGHTA and FQGNSA. The CDR3: CASSLALELSF. The CDR3 region has the DNA TGTGCCAGCAGCTTAGCGCTCGAGCTGTCTTTT. The full variable domain, in which reference TRBV7-2 and TRBJ2-2 provide the parts outside the CDR3, is GAGVSQSPSNKVTEKGKDVELRCDPISGHTALYWYRQSLGQGLEFLIYFQGNSAPDKSGLPSDRFSAERTGGSVSTLTIQRTQQEDSAVYLCASSLALELSFGEGSRLTVL.

This clonotype was counted only a few times. The chain is built from TRBV7-9 and TRBJ2-1; 9 bases agree with TRBD2. V dropped 10 bases and J dropped 4; count of bases not matched to a gene: 8. The CDR3 covers 14 residues. Per the germline V gene, CDR1 is SEHNR and CDR2 is FQNEAQ (reference sequence). In DNA, the CDR3 is TGTGCCACCCCCTTAGCGGGAGTATACAATGAGCAGTTCTTC. Amino acids: CATPLAGVYNEQFF. Together with reference TRBV7-9 and TRBJ2-1, the CDR3 gives the full variable domain: DTGVSQNPRHKITKRGQNVTFRCDPISEHNRLYWYRQTLGQGPEFLTYFQNEAQLEKSRLLSDRFSAERPKGSFSTLEIQRTEQGDSAMYLCATPLAGVYNEQFFGPGTRLTVL.

This clonotype was detected ten times or more. The chain uses TRBV7-2 and TRBJ2-2; 8 bases are a match to TRBD2. The CDR3 sequence is 15 residues long. The V gene end was trimmed by 2 bases and the J gene end by 4 bases; junction bases not matched to a gene: 3. CDR1 is SGHTA, CDR2 FQGNSA, per germline. CDR3 sequence (DNA): TGTGCCAGCAGCTTAATCGGGAGGGGCACCGGGGAGCTGTTTTTT. Protein product: CASSLIGRGTGELFF. The variable domain in full, completed from reference TRBV7-2 and TRBJ2-2, reads GAGVSQSPSNKVTEKGKDVELRCDPISGHTALYWYRQSLGQGLEFLIYFQGNSAPDKSGLPSDRFSAERTGGSVSTLTIQRTQQEDSAVYLCASSLIGRGTGELFFGEGSRLTVL.

This clonotype was recorded many times. An end of the junction does not agree with germline; a read error may underlie this. The DNA of the CDR3 is TGTGCCAGCAGCCAGCCGGGACAGGGGCTGATCTTC. Protein: CASSQPGQGLIF. The rearrangement uses TRBV28 and TRBJ2-1, with 10 bases aligning to TRBD1. Germline V gives CDR1 MDHEN, CDR2 SYDVKM. The CDR3 has 12 amino acids.

Many counts were recorded for this clonotype. V usage is TRBV6-5 and J usage is TRBJ2-1; no firm D call. This CDR3 contains 15 residues. Germline V gene data show CDR1 as MNHEY and CDR2 as SVGAGI. V lost 0 bases, J lost 4 bases, and 10 bases lay in between. Here the CDR3 reads CASSYSILYYNEQFF. In nucleotides, the CDR3 is TGTGCCAGCAGTTACTCGATTTTGTATTACAATGAGCAGTTCTTC.